This is a list of T cell receptor beta chains from one sample in a study of blood T cell repertoires in COVID-19. Clones were read by immunoSEQ multiplex PCR, and TCRdb kept only the in-frame ones, dropping some. Of some 340,000 clones detected, around four fifths appear once; the ten largest clones hold 2.5% to 3.5%. The specimen sequenced was peripheral blood. These receptors all stem from a man aged 25-45 years with active or convalescent COVID-19. CDR3s include the opening cysteine and the closing phenylalanine or tryptophan. The D gene is left open where the match is weak. For some rows the clone size is stated as once, few or many, or as a class when expanded; others skip it.

clone_size d_call j_call v_call cdr3_nt cdr3_aa
NA NA TRBJ1-5 TRBV19 TGTGCCAGTAGTATCGCGAATCAGCCCCAGCATTTT CASSIANQPQHF
NA NA TRBJ2-3 TRBV5-4 TGTGCCAGCAGCCCCAGAGTCAGGGGGGCAGATACGCAGTATTTT CASSPRVRGADTQYF
NA NA TRBJ1-2 TRBV7-3 TGTGCCAGCAGCTTAAGTAATCAGTATGGCTACACCTTC CASSLSNQYGYTF
NA NA TRBJ2-1 TRBV3-1/TRBV3-2 TGTGCCAGCAGCCAAGATGCGAGTAGCTCCTACAATGAGCAGTTCTTC CASSQDASSSYNEQFF
NA TRBD1 TRBJ1-1 TRBV5-1 TGCGCCAGCAGCCCCTTTAGACAGGGCCCTGAAGCTTTCTTT CASSPFRQGPEAFF
NA NA TRBJ1-1 TRBV25-1 TGTGCCAGCAGTGAGGGAGGGGGGGCCCTTCGGGCTTTCTTT CASSEGGGALRAFF
NA NA TRBJ1-2 TRBV2 TGTGCCAGCAGAGTGGGCCCGGAGGGCGGCTACACCTTC CASRVGPEGGYTF
NA TRBD2 TRBJ2-1 TRBV11-1 TGTGCCAGCAGCTTGGCGGGAGTAGGCAATGAGCAGTTCTTC CASSLAGVGNEQFF
NA NA TRBJ1-2 TRBV12-3/TRBV12-4 TGTGCCAGCAGTTTAAGGGGAAATGGCTACACCTTC CASSLRGNGYTF
NA TRBD2 TRBJ2-3 TRBV7-3 TGTGCCAGCAGCTTGACGGCGGGAGCAAGAGATACGCAGTATTTT CASSLTAGARDTQYF
NA NA TRBJ2-5 TRBV20-1 TGCAGTGCTTTCGGGGAGACCCAGTACTTC CSAFGETQYF
once TRBD2 TRBJ2-7 TRBV9 TGTGCCAGCAGCGTAGTGCAGACTAGCGGGGCCTACGAGCAGTACTTC CASSVVQTSGAYEQYF
NA TRBD2 TRBJ2-3 TRBV6-1 TGTGCCAGCAGTGAGGGTTGGACTAGCTCGGATACGCAGTATTTT CASSEGWTSSDTQYF
NA NA TRBJ2-1 TRBV4-1 TGCGCCAGCAGCCAAGTAAATCTGGTAGCCTACAATGAGCAGTTCTTC CASSQVNLVAYNEQFF
NA TRBD2 TRBJ2-2 TRBV19 TGTGCCAGTAGTATAGAGGGACTAGCGGGAAGTACCGGGGAGCTGTTTTTT CASSIEGLAGSTGELFF
NA TRBD2 TRBJ2-1 TRBV7-2 TGTGCCAGCACCCTACTAGCGCCCCAACGGAATGAGCAGTTCTTC CASTLLAPQRNEQFF
NA TRBD2 TRBJ2-3 TRBV28 TGTGCCAGCAGTCGAGCGGGAGGGGGGACAGATACGCAGTATTTT CASSRAGGGTDTQYF
NA NA TRBJ1-1 TRBV5-4 TGTGCCAGCAGCTTGGATGCACAGATGAACACTGAAGCTTTCTTT CASSLDAQMNTEAFF
once NA TRBJ1-3 TRBV7-2 TGTGCCAGCAGCTTCCCTATGGGAGGGGCATCAGGAAACACCATATATTTT CASSFPMGGASGNTIYF
NA TRBD1 TRBJ1-5 TRBV19 TGTGCCAGTAGTAGCTCCCGGGAGGCAGGGGGCGTCAATCAGCCCCAGCATTTT CASSSSREAGGVNQPQHF
NA TRBD1 TRBJ2-7 TRBV27 TGTGCCAGCAGTCGCCGAGGACAGGGGGACTACGAGCAGTACTTC CASSRRGQGDYEQYF
NA NA TRBJ1-1 TRBV20-1 TGCAGTGCTAGTACTGAAGGAAGGGCAGGGCGGGCTTTCTTT CSASTEGRAGRAFF
NA NA TRBJ2-3 TRBV11-1 TGTGCCAGCAGCCCTGGGACTAGCACAGATACGCAGTATTTT CASSPGTSTDTQYF
NA NA TRBJ2-3 TRBV5-1 TGCGCCAGCAGCTTACAGGGAGATACGCAGTATTTT CASSLQGDTQYF
NA TRBD1 TRBJ1-2 TRBV14 TGTGCCAGCAGCCAAGATCTACTTTGGGACAGCTATGGCTACACCTTC CASSQDLLWDSYGYTF
NA TRBD1 TRBJ1-2 TRBV2 TGTGCCAGCAGTGGTGGACAGGGGAGCGGCTATGGCTACACCTTC CASSGGQGSGYGYTF
NA NA TRBJ2-5 TRBV7-9 TGTGCCAGCTCGGGGGTAGAGACCCAGTACTTC CASSGVETQYF
NA NA TRBJ2-1 TRBV6-1 TGTGCCAGCAGTGAACAGGGTTATGAGCAGTTCTTC CASSEQGYEQFF
NA TRBD2 TRBJ2-1 TRBV6-2/TRBV6-3 TGTGCCAGCAGTTACTCGTTTTTGTTAGCGGGAAGGGCCTACAATGAGCAGTTCTTC CASSYSFLLAGRAYNEQFF
NA NA TRBJ1-4 TRBV2 TGTGCCAGCAGTGGGGGGGTACTTGAAAAACTGTTTTTT CASSGGVLEKLFF
NA TRBD1 TRBJ1-1 TRBV9 TGTGCCAGCAGCGTAGGGACAGGGCAAGATACTGAAGCTTTCTTT CASSVGTGQDTEAFF
NA NA TRBJ2-5 TRBV2 TGTGCCAGCAGTGAAGCTCGGGGACATCTGGAGACCCAGTACTTC CASSEARGHLETQYF
NA NA TRBJ2-3 TRBV9 TGTGCCAGCAGCGTACAACTAGATTTTGATACGCAGTATTTT CASSVQLDFDTQYF
NA TRBD1 TRBJ2-1 TRBV7-2 TGTGCCAGCAGCTTTGCTAGGGGGCGAGGGGGTGAGCAGTTCTTC CASSFARGRGGEQFF
NA NA TRBJ2-1 TRBV7-9 TGTGCCAGCAGCTCCAACGCCTTGCCGGGGGACAATGAGCAGTTCTTC CASSSNALPGDNEQFF
NA TRBD1 TRBJ2-6 TRBV19 TGTGCCAGTAGTCGACAGGGGGCGGCTGGGGCCAACGTCCTGACTTTC CASSRQGAAGANVLTF
NA TRBD2 TRBJ2-1 TRBV24-1 TGTGCCACCAGTGACCCCCCTAGCGGGAGGACAAATGAGCAGTTCTTC CATSDPPSGRTNEQFF
NA NA TRBJ2-2 TRBV10-3 TGTGCCATCGAGGGTCCTCAGAACACCGGGGAGCTGTTTTTT CAIEGPQNTGELFF
NA NA TRBJ2-5 TRBV7-2 TGTGCCAGCAGCCCTGGACAGCAAGAGACCCAGTACTTC CASSPGQQETQYF
NA NA TRBJ1-5 TRBV29-1 TGCAGCGTTGAATTAGCCCAGGGACAGCCCCAGCATTTT CSVELAQGQPQHF
NA NA TRBJ1-1 TRBV4-1 TGCGCCAGCAGGACAGCGAACACTGAAGCTTTCTTT CASRTANTEAFF
NA NA TRBJ1-2 TRBV24-1 TGTGCCACCAGTGATCCGACATCTGGAACAAACTATGGCTACACCTTC CATSDPTSGTNYGYTF